This TCR beta chain was recovered during a study of T cells after yellow fever vaccination. Whole-study findings and limits: Overlap between CD4 and CD8 compartments was detected for a small share of clonotypes. Secondary responses were weaker yet peaked faster, day 5 versus 15.

This clonotype appeared many times. Its specificity is unknown. A single record per CDR3 protein comes from TCRdb applying MiXCR to the 5' RACE reads. The sample has some 240,000 distinct CDR3 sequences, about 3.5% seen once; the top ten hold roughly a fifth. Sample: PBMCs, taken 15 days after the yellow fever booster vaccination. The TCR comes from a man between 18 and 29 years old who received the YFV17D yellow fever vaccine.

The CDR3 loop is CASSEAGTSLDEQYF. The CDR3, as DNA: TGTGCCAGCAGTGAAGCGGGGACTAGCCTCGACGAGCAGTACTTC. The chain uses TRBV6-1 and TRBJ2-7, with TRBD2 matching 9 bases. Germline V gene data show CDR1 as MNHNS and CDR2 as SASEGT. The CDR3 spans 15 residues. The V gene end was trimmed by 0 bases and the J gene end by 5 bases; junction bases not matched to a gene: 5.